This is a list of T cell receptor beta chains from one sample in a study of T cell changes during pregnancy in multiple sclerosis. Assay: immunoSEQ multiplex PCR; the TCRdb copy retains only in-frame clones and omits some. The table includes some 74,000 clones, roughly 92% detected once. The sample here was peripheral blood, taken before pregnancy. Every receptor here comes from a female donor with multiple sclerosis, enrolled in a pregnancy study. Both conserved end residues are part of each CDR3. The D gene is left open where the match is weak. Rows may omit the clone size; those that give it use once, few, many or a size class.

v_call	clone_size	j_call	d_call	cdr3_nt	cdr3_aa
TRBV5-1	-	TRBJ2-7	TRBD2	TGCGCCAGCAAGGAAGCTAGCGGGCCCCTCTACGAGCAGTACTTC	CASKEASGPLYEQYF
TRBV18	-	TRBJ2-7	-	TGTGCCAGCTCACCACCGATCGGGAGCTACGAGCAGTACTTC	CASSPPIGSYEQYF
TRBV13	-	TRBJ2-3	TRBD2	TGTGCCAGCAGCTTAGGTATTGGCGGGAGGCTTAGCACAGATACGCAGTATTTT	CASSLGIGGRLSTDTQYF
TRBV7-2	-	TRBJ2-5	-	TGTGCCAGCAGGAGGACTCCTCAAGAGACCCAGTACTTC	CASRRTPQETQYF
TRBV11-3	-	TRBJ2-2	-	TGTGCCAGCAGCGCAACGCGTGACACCGGGGAGCTGTTTTTT	CASSATRDTGELFF
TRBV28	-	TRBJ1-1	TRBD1	TGTGCCAGCAGTTCCCGGGGACAGGGGAACACTGAAGCTTTCTTT	CASSSRGQGNTEAFF
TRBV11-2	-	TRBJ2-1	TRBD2	TGTGCCAGCAGCTTAGCCGGGACTAGCGGGAGTAGAGCCCATGAGCAGTTCTTC	CASSLAGTSGSRAHEQFF
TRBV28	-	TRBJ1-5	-	TGTGCCAGCAGGGGGCATGGGCCCCAGCATTTT	CASRGHGPQHF
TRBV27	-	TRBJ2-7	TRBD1	TGTGCCAGCAGGGGTTGGACAGGGCCGGGCGAGCAGTACTTC	CASRGWTGPGEQYF
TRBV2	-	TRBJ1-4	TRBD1	TGTGCCAGCAGTGAAGGCAGGGGGGCAAATGAAAAACTGTTTTTT	CASSEGRGANEKLFF
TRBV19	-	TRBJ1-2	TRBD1	TGTGCCAGTAAACCGGGACAGGGTTCAATTGGTGGCTACACCTTC	CASKPGQGSIGGYTF
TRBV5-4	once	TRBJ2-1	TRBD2	TGTGCCAGCAGCCGAGCGGGATACTCCCTCAATGAGCAGTTCTTC	CASSRAGYSLNEQFF
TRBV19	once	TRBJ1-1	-	TGTGCCAGTAGTATAGGCGTCCTAGGTGAAGCTTTCTTT	CASSIGVLGEAFF
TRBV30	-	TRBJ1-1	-	TGTGCCTGGAGTGCTTCGGGACATAGGAACACTGAAGCTTTCTTT	CAWSASGHRNTEAFF
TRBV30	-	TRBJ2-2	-	TGTGCCTGGGGAGGAATGGGCGGGTTCACCGGGGAGCTGTTTTTT	CAWGGMGGFTGELFF
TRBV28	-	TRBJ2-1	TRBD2	TGTGCCAGCAGTCCGGGGACTAGCGCCAACAATGAGCAGTTCTTC	CASSPGTSANNEQFF
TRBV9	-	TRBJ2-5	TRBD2	TGTGCCAGCAGCGTAGCTAGCGGGGGGTATCAAGAGACCCAGTACTTC	CASSVASGGYQETQYF
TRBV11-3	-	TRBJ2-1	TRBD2	TGTGCCAGCAGCCGGGGACTAGCGGGAGGACCTTACAATGAGCAGTTCTTC	CASSRGLAGGPYNEQFF
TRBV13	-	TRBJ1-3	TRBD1	TGTGCCAGCAGCACCATCGTCCAGGGACAGCGTGGAAACACCATATATTTT	CASSTIVQGQRGNTIYF
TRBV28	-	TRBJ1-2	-	TGTGCCAGCAGTTATAGACGGACTTATGGCTACACCTTC	CASSYRRTYGYTF
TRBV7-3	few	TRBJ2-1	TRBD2	TGTGCCAGCAGCTCTAGAGCTAGCGGCTACAATGAGCAGTTCTTC	CASSSRASGYNEQFF
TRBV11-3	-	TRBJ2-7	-	TGTGCCAGCAGCGCGCGGGGGCCCCAGGGAGAGCAGTACTTC	CASSARGPQGEQYF
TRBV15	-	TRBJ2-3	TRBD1	TGTGCCACCAGCAGAGCCTGGACAGGGGTCGGTATGACAGATACGCAGTATTTT	CATSRAWTGVGMTDTQYF
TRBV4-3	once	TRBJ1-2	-	TGCGCCAGCAGCCAGGGGCTGGCAGGGTTTAACTATGGCTACACCTTC	CASSQGLAGFNYGYTF
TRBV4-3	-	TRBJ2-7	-	TGCGCCAGCAGCCTTAGCCCCCGGAGAGGGGAGCAGTACTTC	CASSLSPRRGEQYF
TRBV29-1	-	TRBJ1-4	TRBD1	TGCAGCGTTGGGGACAGGGGTTTGAGTGAAAAACTGTTTTTT	CSVGDRGLSEKLFF
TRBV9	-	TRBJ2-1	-	TGTGCCAGCAGCGTAGCGACCCAGGCATACAATGAGCAGTTCTTC	CASSVATQAYNEQFF
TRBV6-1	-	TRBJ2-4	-	TGTGCCAGCAGTGCTAGCGCGGGGGCCAAAAACATTCAGTACTTC	CASSASAGAKNIQYF
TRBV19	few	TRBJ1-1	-	TGTGCCAGTACAGGCAGGGTGAACGCTGAAGCTTTCTTT	CASTGRVNAEAFF
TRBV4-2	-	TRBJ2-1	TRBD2	TGTGCCAGCAGCCAACTAGCGGGGGTTAATGAGCAGTTCTTC	CASSQLAGVNEQFF
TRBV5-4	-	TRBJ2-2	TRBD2	TGTGCCAGCACCCCAACTGGGAGCGGGAGTTATACCGGGGAGCTGTTTTTT	CASTPTGSGSYTGELFF
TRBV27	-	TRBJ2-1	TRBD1	TGTGCCAGCAGTTTACGACAGGGTTCCCAGTTCTTC	CASSLRQGSQFF
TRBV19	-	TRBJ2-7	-	TGTGCCACCACAGCCGGGAGTGTCCCCTACGAGCAGTACTTC	CATTAGSVPYEQYF
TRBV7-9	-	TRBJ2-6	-	TGTGCCAGCACCTCCTCTGGGGCCAACGTCCTGACTTTC	CASTSSGANVLTF
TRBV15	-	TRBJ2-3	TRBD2	TGTGCCACCAGCGGACGGGTAGCGGGAGGGTCAGATACGCAGTATTTT	CATSGRVAGGSDTQYF
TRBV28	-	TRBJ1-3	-	TGTGCCAGCAGCCCAAACAGGGTCTCTGGAAACACCATATATTTT	CASSPNRVSGNTIYF
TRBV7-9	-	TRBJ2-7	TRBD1	TGTGCCAGCAGCTCTACCGGGACAGGGGCCTACGAGCAGTACTTC	CASSSTGTGAYEQYF
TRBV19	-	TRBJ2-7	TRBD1	TGTGCCAGTAGTCCCGGGACAGGGGCCTACGAGCAGTACTTC	CASSPGTGAYEQYF
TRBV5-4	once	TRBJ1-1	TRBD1	TGTGCCAGCAGCTTGGGGTTACAGGGGTATACTGAAGCTTTCTTT	CASSLGLQGYTEAFF
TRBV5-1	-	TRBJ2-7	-	TGCGCCAGCAGCTTGACAGGGCCGCCCTACGAGCAGTACTTC	CASSLTGPPYEQYF
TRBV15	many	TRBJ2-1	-	TGTGCCACCAGCAGAGGAACAGGCTCCTACAATGAGCAGTTCTTC	CATSRGTGSYNEQFF
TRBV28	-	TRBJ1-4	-	TGTGCCACCTCGATTGGCGGTGCAACTAATGAAAAACTGTTTTTT	CATSIGGATNEKLFF
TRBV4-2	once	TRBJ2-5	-	TGTGCCAGCAGCCAAGGTCAGATCAGGGCGCCAGAGACCCAGTACTTC	CASSQGQIRAPETQYF
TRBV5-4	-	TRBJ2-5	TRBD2	TGTGCCAGCAGCTTGGCTTGGGGACTAGCGGGACGGGAGACCCAGTACTTC	CASSLAWGLAGRETQYF
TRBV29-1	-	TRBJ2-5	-	TGCAGCGTTGAGATTTCGGTGAGGACCCAGTACTTC	CSVEISVRTQYF
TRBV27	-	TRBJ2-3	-	TGTGCCAGCAGCCCATTTCGCACAGATACGCAGTATTTT	CASSPFRTDTQYF
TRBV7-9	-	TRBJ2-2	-	TGTGCCAGCAGTTGGGAGGCCGGGGAGCTGTTTTTT	CASSWEAGELFF
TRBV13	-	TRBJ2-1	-	TGTGCCAGCAGCTTGAGAAGCGAGGGCCTCCATGAGCAGTTCTTC	CASSLRSEGLHEQFF
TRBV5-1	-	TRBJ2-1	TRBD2	TGCGCCAGCAGTTCTAGCGGAAGCTCCTACAATGAGCAGTTCTTC	CASSSSGSSYNEQFF
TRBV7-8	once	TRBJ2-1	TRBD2	TGTGCCAGCAGCTTACACCGTCTAGCGGAGTACAATGAGCAGTTCTTC	CASSLHRLAEYNEQFF
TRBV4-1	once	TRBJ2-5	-	TGCGCCAGCAGCCAAGAAAAGGGGATCGGAGAGACCCAGTACTTC	CASSQEKGIGETQYF